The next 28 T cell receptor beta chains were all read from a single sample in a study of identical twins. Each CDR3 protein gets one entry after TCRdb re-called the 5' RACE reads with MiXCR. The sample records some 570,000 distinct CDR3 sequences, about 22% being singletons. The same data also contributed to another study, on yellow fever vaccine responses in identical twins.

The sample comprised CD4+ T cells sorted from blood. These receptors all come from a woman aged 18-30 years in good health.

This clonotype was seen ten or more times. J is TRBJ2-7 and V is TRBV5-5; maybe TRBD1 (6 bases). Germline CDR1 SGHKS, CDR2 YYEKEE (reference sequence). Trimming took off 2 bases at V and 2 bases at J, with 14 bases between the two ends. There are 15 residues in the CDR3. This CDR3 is CASSLAGTPTYEQYF. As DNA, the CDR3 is TGTGCCAGCAGCTTAGCCGGGACACCCACCTACGAGCAGTACTTC.

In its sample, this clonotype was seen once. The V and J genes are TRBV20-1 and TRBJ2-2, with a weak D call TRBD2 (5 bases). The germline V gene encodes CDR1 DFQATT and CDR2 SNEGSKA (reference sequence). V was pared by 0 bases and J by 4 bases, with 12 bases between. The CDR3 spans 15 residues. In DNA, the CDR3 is TGCAGTGCTAGAGATAATCGAGCGGCCACCGGGGAGCTGTTTTTT. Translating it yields CSARDNRAATGELFF.

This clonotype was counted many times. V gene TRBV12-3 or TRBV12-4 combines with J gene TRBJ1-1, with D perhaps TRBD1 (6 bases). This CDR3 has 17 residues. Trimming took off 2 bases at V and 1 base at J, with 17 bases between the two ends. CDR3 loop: CASSLPGWGAQNTEAFF. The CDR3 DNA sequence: TGTGCCAGCAGTTTACCCGGATGGGGGGCCCAGAACACTGAAGCTTTCTTT.

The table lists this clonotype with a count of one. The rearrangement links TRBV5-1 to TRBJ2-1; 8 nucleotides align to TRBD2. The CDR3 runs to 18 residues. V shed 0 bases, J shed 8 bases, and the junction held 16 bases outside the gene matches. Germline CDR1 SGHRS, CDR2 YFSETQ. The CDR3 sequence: CASSLASGPPGLGDEQFF. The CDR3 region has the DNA TGCGCCAGCAGCTTGGCCTCGGGTCCCCCGGGACTAGGGGATGAGCAGTTCTTC.

The CDR3 DNA reads as TGTGCCACCAGTGAGAGGGGACTAGCGGGCAATGAGCAGTTCTTC. Translating gives CATSERGLAGNEQFF. The V gene is TRBV24-1, the J gene TRBJ2-1, with 12 bases identical to TRBD2. CDR3 length: 15 residues. Looked up from germline, CDR1 is KGHDR and CDR2 is SFDVKD. With 4 bases clipped from V and 6 bases from J, the junction kept 3 bases outside the gene matches.

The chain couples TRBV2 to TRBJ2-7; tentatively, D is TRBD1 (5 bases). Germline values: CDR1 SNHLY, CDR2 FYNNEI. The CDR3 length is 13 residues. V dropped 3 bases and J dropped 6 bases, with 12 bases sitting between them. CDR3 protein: CASSDRWGGEQYV. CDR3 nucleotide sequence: TGTGCCAGCAGTGACCGTTGGGGCGGCGAGCAGTACGTC.

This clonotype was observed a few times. The CDR3 DNA follows: TGCGCCAGCAGCTTTACAATACAGGGATCCTACAATGAGCAGTTCTTC. Protein: CASSFTIQGSYNEQFF. The V call is TRBV5-1, the J call TRBJ2-1; a possible D gene is TRBD1 (6 bases). The ends were cut back, 2 bases at V and 1 base at J, with 13 bases in the middle. CDR1 is SGHRS, CDR2 YFSETQ, per germline. CDR3 size: 16 residues.

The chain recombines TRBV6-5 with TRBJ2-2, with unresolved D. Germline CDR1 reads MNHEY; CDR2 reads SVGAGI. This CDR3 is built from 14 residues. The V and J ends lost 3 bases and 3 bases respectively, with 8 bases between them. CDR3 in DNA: TGTGCCAGCAGTTATGGGATTGACACCGGGGAGCTGTTTTTT. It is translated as CASSYGIDTGELFF.

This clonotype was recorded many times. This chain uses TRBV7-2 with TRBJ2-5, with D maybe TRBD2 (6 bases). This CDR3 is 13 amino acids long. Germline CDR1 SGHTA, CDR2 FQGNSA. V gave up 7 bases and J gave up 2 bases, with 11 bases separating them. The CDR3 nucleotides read TGTGCCAGCAAGGACTACATACAAGAGACCCAGTACTTC. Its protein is CASKDYIQETQYF.

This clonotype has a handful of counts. This chain's CDR3 is CASSLGAVNSNQPQHF. CDR3 DNA sequence: TGTGCCAGCAGCTTGGGGGCAGTGAATAGCAATCAGCCCCAGCATTTT. The chain couples TRBV5-5 to TRBJ1-5, with D unclear. V lost 0 bases, J lost 0 bases, and 10 bases lay in between. CDR1 and CDR2 from the germline V gene are SGHKS and YYEKEE (reference sequence). This CDR3 comprises 16 residues.

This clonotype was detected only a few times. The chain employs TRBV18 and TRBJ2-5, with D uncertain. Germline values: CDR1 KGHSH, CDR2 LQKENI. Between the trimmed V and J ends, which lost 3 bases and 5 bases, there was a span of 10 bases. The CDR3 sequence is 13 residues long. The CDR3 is CASSPGRTETQYF. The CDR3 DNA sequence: TGTGCCAGCTCACCCGGACGTACGGAGACCCAGTACTTC.

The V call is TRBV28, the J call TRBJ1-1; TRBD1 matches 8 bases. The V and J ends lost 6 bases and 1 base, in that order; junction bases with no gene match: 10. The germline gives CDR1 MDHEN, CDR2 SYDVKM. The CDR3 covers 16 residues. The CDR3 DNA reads TGTGCCAGCAGCCAGGTTTCAGGGGGCAGGAACACTGAAGCTTTCTTT. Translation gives CASSQVSGGRNTEAFF.

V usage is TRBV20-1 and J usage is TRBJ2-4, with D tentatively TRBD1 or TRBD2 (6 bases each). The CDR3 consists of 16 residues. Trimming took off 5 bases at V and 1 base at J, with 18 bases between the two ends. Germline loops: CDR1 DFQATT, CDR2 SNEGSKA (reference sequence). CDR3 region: CSAEERGLEAKNIQYF. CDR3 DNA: TGCAGTGCTGAGGAACGGGGGCTCGAGGCCAAAAACATTCAGTACTTC.

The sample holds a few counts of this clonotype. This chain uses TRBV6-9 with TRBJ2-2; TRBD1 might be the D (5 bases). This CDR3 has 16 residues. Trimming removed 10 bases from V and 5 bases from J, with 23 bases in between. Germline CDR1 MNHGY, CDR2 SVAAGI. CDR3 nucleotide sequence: TGTGCCAACCATCCCCCGGGTCCGCAGGGAACCGGGGAGCTGTTTTTT. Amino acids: CANHPPGPQGTGELFF.

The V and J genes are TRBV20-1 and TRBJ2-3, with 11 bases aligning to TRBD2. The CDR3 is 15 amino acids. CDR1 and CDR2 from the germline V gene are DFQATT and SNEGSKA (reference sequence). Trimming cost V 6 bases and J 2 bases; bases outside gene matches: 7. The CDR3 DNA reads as TGCAGTGCAATACTAGCGGGAGTCCTCACAGATACGCAGTATTTT. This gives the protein CSAILAGVLTDTQYF.

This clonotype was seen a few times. CDR3 in amino acids: CASNLGGREKLFF. CDR3 in DNA: TGTGCCAGCAACCTGGGGGGGAGAGAAAAACTGTTTTTT. The chain is built from TRBV12-3 or TRBV12-4 and TRBJ1-4, with D tentatively TRBD1 (5 bases). The CDR3 has 13 amino acids. Trimming shortened V by 7 bases and J by 8 bases, and 14 bases separated the two germline ends.

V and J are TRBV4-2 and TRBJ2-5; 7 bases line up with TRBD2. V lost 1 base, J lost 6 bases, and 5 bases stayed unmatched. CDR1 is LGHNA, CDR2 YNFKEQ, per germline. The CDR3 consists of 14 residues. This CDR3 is CASSQGGGGKTQYF. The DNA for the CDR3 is TGTGCCAGCAGCCAAGGCGGCGGGGGAAAGACCCAGTACTTC.

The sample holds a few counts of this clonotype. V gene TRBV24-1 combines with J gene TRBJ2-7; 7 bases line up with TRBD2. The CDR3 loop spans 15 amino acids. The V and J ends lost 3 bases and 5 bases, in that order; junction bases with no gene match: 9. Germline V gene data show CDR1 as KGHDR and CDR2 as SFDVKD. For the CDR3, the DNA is TGTGCCACCAGTGATAGGGGCGGGGGTCGGCACGAGCAGTACTTC. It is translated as CATSDRGGGRHEQYF.

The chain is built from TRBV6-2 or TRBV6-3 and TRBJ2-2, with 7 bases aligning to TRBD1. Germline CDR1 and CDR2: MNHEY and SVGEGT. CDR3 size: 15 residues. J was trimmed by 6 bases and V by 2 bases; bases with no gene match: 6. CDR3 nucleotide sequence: TGTGCCAGCAGTTACCGGGGAAGGGGGCCCGGGGAGCTGTTTTTT. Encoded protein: CASSYRGRGPGELFF.

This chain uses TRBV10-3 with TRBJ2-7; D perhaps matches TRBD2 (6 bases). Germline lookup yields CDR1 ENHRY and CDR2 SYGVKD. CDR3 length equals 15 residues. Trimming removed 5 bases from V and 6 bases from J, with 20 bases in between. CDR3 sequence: CAISTGGTLSLEQYF. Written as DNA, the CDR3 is TGTGCCATCAGTACGGGCGGGACCCTATCCCTCGAGCAGTACTTC.

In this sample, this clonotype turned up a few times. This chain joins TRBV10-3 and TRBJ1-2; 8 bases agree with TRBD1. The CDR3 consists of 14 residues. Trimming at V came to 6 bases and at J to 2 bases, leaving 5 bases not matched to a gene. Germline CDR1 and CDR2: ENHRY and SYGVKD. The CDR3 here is CAISLGQGNYGYTF. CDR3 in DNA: TGTGCCATCAGCCTTGGACAGGGAAACTATGGCTACACCTTC.

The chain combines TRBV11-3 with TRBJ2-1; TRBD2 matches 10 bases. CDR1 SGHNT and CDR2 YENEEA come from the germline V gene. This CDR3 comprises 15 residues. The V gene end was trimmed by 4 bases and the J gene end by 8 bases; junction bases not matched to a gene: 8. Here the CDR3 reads CASSSASGRRDEQFF. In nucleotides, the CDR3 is TGTGCCAGCAGCTCAGCTAGCGGGAGAAGGGATGAGCAGTTCTTC. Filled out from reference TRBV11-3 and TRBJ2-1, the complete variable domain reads EAGVVQSPRYKIIEKKQPVAFWCNPISGHNTLYWYLQNLGQGPELLIRYENEEAVDDSQLPKDRFSAERLKGVDSTLKIQPAELGDSAVYLCASSSASGRRDEQFFGPGTRLTVL.

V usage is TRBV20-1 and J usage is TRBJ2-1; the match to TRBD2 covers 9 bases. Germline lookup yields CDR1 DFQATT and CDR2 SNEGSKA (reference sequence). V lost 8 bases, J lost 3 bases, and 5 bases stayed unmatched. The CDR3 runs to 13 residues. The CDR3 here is CSTSGRIYNEQFF. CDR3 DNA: TGCAGTACCAGCGGGAGGATCTACAATGAGCAGTTCTTC.

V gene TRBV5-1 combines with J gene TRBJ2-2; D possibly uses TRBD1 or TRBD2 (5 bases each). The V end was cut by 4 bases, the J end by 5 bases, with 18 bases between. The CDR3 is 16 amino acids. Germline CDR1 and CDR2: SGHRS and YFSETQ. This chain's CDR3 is CASSPGPPLGTGELFF. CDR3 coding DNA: TGCGCCAGCAGCCCGGGACCCCCTCTAGGTACCGGGGAGCTGTTTTTT.

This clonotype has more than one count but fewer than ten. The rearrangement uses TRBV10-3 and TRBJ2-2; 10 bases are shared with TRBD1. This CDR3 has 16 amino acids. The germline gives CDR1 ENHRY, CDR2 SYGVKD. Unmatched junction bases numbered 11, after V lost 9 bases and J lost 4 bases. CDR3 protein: CAIRSDRGFPTGELFF. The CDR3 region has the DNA TGTGCCATTAGATCGGACAGGGGGTTCCCCACCGGGGAGCTGTTTTTT.

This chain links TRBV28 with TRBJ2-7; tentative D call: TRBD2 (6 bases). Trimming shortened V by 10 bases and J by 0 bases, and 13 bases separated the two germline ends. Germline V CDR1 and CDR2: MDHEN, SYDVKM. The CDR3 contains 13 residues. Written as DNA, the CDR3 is TGTGCCACCCACCGGGGGTCCTCCTACGAGCAGTACTTC. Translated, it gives CATHRGSSYEQYF. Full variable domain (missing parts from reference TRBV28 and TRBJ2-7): DVKVTQSSRYLVKRTGEKVFLECVQDMDHENMFWYRQDPGLGLRLIYFSYDVKMKEKGDIPEGYSVSREKKERFSLILESASTNQTSMYLCATHRGSSYEQYFGPGTRLTVT.

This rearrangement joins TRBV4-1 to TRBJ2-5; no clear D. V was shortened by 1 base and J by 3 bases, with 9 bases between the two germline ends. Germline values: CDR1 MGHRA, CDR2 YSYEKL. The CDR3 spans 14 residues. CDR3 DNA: TGCGCCAGCAGCCAAGTTCGGAGCAAAGAGACCCAGTACTTC. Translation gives CASSQVRSKETQYF.

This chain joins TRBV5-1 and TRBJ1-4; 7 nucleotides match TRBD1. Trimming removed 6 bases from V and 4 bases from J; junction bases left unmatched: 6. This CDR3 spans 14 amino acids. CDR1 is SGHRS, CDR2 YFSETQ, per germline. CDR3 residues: CASKLTGDNEKLFF. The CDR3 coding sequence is TGCGCCAGCAAGTTAACAGGGGATAATGAAAAACTGTTTTTT.